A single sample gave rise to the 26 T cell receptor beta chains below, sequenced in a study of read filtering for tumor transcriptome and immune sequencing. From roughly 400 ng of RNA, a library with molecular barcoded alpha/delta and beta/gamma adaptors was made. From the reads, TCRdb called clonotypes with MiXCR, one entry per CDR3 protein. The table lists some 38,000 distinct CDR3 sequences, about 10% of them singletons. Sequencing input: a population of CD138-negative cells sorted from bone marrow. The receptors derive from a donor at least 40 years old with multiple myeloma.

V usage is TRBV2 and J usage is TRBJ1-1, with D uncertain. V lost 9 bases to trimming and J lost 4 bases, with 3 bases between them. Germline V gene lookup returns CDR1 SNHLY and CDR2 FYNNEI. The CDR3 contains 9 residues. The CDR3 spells CASSTEAFF. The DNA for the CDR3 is TGTGCCAGTAGCACTGAAGCTTTCTTT.

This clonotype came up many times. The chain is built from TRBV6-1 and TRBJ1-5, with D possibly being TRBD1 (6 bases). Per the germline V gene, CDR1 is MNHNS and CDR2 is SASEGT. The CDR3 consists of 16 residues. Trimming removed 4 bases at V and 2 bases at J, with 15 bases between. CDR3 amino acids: CASSASRGIGNQPQHF. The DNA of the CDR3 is TGTGCCAGCAGTGCATCCAGGGGAATTGGCAATCAGCCCCAGCATTTT.

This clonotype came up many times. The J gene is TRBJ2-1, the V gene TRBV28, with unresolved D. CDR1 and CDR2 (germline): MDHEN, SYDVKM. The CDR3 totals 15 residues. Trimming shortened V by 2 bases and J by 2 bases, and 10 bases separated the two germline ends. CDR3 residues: CASSLRGITYNEQFF. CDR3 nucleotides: TGTGCCAGCAGTTTACGAGGAATCACCTACAATGAGCAGTTCTTC. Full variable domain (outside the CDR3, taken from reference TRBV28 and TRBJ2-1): DVKVTQSSRYLVKRTGEKVFLECVQDMDHENMFWYRQDPGLGLRLIYFSYDVKMKEKGDIPEGYSVSREKKERFSLILESASTNQTSMYLCASSLRGITYNEQFFGPGTRLTVL.

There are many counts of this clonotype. CDR3: CASSLDPTEAFF. Here the CDR3 DNA reads TGTGCCAGCAGCTTGGACCCTACTGAAGCTTTCTTT. The V gene is TRBV28, the J gene TRBJ1-1; D ambiguous. CDR1 and CDR2 from the germline V gene are MDHEN and SYDVKM. Trimming removed 6 bases from V and 5 bases from J, with 10 bases in between. The CDR3 extends over 12 amino acids.

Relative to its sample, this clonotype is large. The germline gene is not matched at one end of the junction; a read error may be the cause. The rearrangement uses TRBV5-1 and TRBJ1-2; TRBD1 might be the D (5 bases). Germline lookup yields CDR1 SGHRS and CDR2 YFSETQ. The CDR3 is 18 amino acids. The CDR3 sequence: CASSSRDGYGTFNYGYTF. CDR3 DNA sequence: TGTGCCAGCAGCTCAAGGGACGGCTACGGCACCTTTAACTATGGCTACACCTTC.

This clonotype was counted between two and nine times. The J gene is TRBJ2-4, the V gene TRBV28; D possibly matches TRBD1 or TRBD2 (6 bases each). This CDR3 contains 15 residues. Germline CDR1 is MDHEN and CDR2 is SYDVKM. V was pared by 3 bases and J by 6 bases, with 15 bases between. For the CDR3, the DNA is TGTGCCAGCAGTTTCGGGGGCGCATGGGGAAACATTCAGTACTTC. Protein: CASSFGGAWGNIQYF. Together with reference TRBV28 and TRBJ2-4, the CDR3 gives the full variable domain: DVKVTQSSRYLVKRTGEKVFLECVQDMDHENMFWYRQDPGLGLRLIYFSYDVKMKEKGDIPEGYSVSREKKERFSLILESASTNQTSMYLCASSFGGAWGNIQYFGAGTRLSVL.

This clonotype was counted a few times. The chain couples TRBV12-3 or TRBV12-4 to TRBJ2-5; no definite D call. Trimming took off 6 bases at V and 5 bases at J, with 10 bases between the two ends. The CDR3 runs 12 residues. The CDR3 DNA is TGTGCCAGCAGCCGCACGGGCGAGACCCAGTACTTC. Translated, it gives CASSRTGETQYF.

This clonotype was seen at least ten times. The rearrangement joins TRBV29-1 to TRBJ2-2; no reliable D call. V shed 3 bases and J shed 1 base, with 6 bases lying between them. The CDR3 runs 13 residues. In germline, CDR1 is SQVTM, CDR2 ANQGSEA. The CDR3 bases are TGCAGCGTTGATTTGGGGAACACCGGGGAGCTGTTTTTT. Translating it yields CSVDLGNTGELFF.

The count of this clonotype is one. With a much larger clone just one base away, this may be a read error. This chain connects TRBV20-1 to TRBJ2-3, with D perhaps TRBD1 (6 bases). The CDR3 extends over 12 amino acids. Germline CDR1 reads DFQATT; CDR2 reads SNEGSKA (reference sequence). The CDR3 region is CSATGSPETQYF. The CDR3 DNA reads TGCAGTGCAACAGGGTCCCCAGAGACGCAGTATTTT.

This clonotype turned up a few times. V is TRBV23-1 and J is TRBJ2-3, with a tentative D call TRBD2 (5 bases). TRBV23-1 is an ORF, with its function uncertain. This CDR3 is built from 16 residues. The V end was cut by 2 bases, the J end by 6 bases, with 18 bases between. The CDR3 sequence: CASSQIGWEMRDTQYF. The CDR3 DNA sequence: TGCGCCAGCAGTCAAATAGGTTGGGAGATGAGGGATACGCAGTATTTT.

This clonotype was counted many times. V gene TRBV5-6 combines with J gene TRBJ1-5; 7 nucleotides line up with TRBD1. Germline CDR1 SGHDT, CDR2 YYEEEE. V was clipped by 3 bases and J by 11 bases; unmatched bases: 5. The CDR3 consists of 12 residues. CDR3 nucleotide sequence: TGTGCCAGCAGCTCGTGGGGGACAGCCCAGCATTTT. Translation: CASSSWGTAQHF.

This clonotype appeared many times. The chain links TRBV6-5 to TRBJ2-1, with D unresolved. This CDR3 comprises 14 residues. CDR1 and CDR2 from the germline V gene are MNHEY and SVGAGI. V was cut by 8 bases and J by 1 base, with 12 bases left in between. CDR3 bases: TGTGCCAGCGGCCGGGCCGAATCCTACAATGAGCAGTTCTTC. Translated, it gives CASGRAESYNEQFF.

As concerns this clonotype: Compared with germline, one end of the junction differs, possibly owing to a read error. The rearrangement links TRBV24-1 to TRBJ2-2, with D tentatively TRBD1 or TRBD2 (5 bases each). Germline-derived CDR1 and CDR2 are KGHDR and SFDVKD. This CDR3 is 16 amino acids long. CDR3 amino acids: CATSDPLTDNTGEQFF. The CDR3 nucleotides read TGTGCCACCAGTGATCCCCTGACAGATAACACCGGGGAGCAGTTTTTT.

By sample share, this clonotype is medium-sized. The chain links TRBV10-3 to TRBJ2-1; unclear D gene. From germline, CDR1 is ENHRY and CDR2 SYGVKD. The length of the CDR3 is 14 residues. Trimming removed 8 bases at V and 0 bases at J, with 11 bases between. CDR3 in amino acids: CAIRPASSYNEQFF. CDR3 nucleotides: TGTGCCATCCGACCGGCCAGCTCCTACAATGAGCAGTTCTTC.

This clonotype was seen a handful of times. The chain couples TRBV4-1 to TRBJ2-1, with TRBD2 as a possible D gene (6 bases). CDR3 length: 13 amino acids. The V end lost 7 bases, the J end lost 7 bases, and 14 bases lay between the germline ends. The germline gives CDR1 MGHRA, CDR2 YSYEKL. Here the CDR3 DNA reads TGCGCCAGCACCCCGGCCGCGGGGAATGAGCAGTTCTTC. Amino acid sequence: CASTPAAGNEQFF.

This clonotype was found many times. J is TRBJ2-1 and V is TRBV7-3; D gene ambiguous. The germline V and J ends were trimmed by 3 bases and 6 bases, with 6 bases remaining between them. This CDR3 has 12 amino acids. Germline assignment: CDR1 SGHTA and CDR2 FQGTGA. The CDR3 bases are TGTGCCAGCAGCTTTTACCCCAATGAGCAGTTCTTC. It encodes CASSFYPNEQFF.

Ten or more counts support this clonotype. This CDR3 reads CASSQQGGGDEQFF. DNA for the CDR3: TGTGCCAGCAGCCAACAGGGAGGGGGCGATGAGCAGTTCTTC. The genes are TRBV7-3 and TRBJ2-1; D is perhaps TRBD1 or TRBD2 (7 bases each). V was pared by 5 bases and J by 8 bases, with 16 bases between. Germline-derived CDR1 and CDR2 are SGHTA and FQGTGA. There are 14 residues in the CDR3. Based on the CDR3 plus reference TRBV7-3 and TRBJ2-1, the full variable domain is GAGVSQTPSNKVTEKGKYVELRCDPISGHTALYWYRQSLGQGPEFLIYFQGTGAADDSGLPNDRFFAVRPEGSVSTLKIQRTERGDSAVYLCASSQQGGGDEQFFGPGTRLTVL.

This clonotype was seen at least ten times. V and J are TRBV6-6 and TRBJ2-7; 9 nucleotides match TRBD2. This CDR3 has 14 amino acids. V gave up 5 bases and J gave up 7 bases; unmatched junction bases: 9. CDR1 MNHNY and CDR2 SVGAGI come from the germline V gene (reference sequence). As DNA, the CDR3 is TGTGCCAGCAGTCCTGGGACTAGCATTCGGGAGCAGTACTTC. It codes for CASSPGTSIREQYF.

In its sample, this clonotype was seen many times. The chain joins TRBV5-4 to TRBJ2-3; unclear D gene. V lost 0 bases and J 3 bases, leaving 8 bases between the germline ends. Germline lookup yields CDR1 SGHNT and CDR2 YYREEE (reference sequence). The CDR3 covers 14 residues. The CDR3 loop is CASSLVLGTDTQYF. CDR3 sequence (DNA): TGTGCCAGCAGCTTGGTATTAGGGACAGATACGCAGTATTTT. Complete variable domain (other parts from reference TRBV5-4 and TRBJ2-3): ETGVTQSPTHLIKTRGQQVTLRCSSQSGHNTVSWYQQALGQGPQFIFQYYREEENGRGNFPPRFSGLQFPNYSSELNVNALELDDSALYLCASSLVLGTDTQYFGPGTRLTVL.

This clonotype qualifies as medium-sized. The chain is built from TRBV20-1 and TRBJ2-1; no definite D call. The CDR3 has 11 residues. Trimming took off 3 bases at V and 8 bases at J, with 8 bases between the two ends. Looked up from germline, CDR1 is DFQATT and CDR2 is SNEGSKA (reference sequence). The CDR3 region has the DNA TGCAGTGCTAGCCCCGGCGATGAGCAGTTCTTC. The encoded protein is CSASPGDEQFF.

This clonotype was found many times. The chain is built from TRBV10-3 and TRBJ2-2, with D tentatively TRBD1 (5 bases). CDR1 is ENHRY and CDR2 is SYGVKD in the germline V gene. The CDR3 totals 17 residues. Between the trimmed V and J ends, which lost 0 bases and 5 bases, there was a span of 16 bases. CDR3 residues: CAISESIVAGWTGELFF. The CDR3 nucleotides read TGTGCCATCAGTGAGTCGATAGTGGCAGGGTGGACCGGGGAGCTGTTTTTT.

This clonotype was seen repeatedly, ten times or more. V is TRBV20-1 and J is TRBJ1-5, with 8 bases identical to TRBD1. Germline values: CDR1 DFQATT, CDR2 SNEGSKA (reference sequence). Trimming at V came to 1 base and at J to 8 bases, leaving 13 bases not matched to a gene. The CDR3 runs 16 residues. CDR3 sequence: CSARGVGGQVGKPQHF. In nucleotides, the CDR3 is TGCAGTGCTAGAGGAGTAGGGGGACAGGTGGGGAAGCCCCAGCATTTT.

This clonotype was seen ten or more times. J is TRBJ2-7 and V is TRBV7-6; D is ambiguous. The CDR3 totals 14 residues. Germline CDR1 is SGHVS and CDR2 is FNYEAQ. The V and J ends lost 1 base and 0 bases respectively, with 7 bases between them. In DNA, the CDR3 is TGTGCCAGCAGCTTAGACCCGAGCTCCTACGAGCAGTACTTC. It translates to CASSLDPSSYEQYF.

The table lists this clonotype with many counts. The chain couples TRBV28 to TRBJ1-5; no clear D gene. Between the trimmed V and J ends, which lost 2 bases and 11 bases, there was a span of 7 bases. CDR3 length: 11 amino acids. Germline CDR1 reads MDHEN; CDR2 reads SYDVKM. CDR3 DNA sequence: TGTGCCAGCAGTTTACGAGGCGCCCAGCATTTT. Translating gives CASSLRGAQHF.

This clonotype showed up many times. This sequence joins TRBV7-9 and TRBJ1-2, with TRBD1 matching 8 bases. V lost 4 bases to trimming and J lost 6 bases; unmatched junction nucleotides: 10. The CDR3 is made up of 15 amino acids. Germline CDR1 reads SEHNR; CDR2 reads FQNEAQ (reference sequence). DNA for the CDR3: TGTGCCAGCAGCTCGGGACAGGCACAACTCCATGGCTACACCTTC. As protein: CASSSGQAQLHGYTF.

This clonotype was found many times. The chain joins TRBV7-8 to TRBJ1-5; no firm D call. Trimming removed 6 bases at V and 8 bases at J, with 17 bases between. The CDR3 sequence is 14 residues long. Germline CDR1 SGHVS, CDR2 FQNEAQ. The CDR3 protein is CASSNTPGGEPQHF. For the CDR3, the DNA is TGTGCCAGCAGTAATACGCCGGGAGGTGAGCCCCAGCATTTT. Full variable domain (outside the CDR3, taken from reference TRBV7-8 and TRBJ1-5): GAGVSQSPRYKVAKRGQDVALRCDPISGHVSLFWYQQALGQGPEFLTYFQNEAQLDKSGLPSDRFFAERPEGSVSTLKIQRTQQEDSAVYLCASSNTPGGEPQHFGDGTRLSIL.